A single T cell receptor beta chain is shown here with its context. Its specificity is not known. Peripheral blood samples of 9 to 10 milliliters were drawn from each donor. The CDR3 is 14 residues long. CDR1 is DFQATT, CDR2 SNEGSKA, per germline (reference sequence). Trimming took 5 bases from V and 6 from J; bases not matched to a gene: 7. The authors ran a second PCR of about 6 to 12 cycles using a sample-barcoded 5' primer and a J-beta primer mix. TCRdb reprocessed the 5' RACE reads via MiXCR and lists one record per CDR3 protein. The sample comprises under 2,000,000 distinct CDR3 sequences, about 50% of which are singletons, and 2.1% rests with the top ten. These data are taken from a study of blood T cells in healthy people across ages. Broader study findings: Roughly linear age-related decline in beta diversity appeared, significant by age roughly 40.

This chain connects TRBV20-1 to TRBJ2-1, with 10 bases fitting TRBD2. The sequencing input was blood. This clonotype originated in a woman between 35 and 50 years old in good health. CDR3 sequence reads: CSAGRTSGLNEQFF. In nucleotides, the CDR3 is TGCAGTGCTGGAAGGACTAGCGGTCTCAATGAGCAGTTCTTC.